The 11 T cell receptor beta chains presented below share a single source sample, sequenced in a study of blood T cell repertoires in COVID-19. Libraries were prepared by immunoSEQ multiplex PCR; TCRdb keeps only in-frame clonotypes and omits some of them. Seen here are about 370,000 clones, 75% to 90% observed once, and the top ten hold over 0.95%. Material: PBMCs or T cells enriched from blood (not recorded which). The receptors stem from a man aged 18 to 29 who had recovered from COVID-19.

For the CDR3, the DNA is TGTGCCAGCAGTGAAGCGCAACTTGGTCAGCCCCAGCATTTT. It specifies CASSEAQLGQPQHF. The rearrangement uses TRBV2 and TRBJ1-5; no clear D gene. The CDR3 spans 14 residues. V was trimmed by 0 bases and J by 6 bases, leaving 9 bases between them. Germline CDR1 is SNHLY and CDR2 is FYNNEI.

The chain joins TRBV7-2 to TRBJ2-5, with a tentative D call TRBD1 (6 bases). Germline V gene data show CDR1 as SGHTA and CDR2 as FQGNSA. The germline V and J ends were trimmed by 2 bases and 4 bases, with 14 bases remaining between them. The CDR3 runs 15 residues. The CDR3 DNA reads TGTGCCAGCAGCTTAAACACAGGGTTAGGAGAGACCCAGTACTTC. Its translation is CASSLNTGLGETQYF.

This clone was counted a single time. V usage is TRBV30 and J usage is TRBJ1-5; 9 nucleotides agree with TRBD1. CDR1 is GTSNPN and CDR2 is SVGIG in the germline V gene (reference sequence). The CDR3 loop spans 17 amino acids. J gave up 0 bases and V 1 base, and 7 bases lay outside the gene matches. CDR3 in DNA: TGTGCCTGGAGTGCCCCCGGGACAGGGTATAGCAATCAGCCCCAGCATTTT. Translation gives CAWSAPGTGYSNQPQHF.

The chain recombines TRBV18 with TRBJ2-1; weak D call: TRBD1 (5 bases). CDR1 is KGHSH, CDR2 LQKENI, per germline. Trimming took 7 bases from V and 5 from J, leaving 9 bases between them. The CDR3 is 12 residues long. CDR3 bases: TGTGCCAGCTTTGACAGACACAATGAGCAGTTCTTC. The encoded protein is CASFDRHNEQFF.

The chain combines TRBV3-1 (or the pseudogene TRBV3-2) with TRBJ2-5, with 11 bases lining up with TRBD2. Germline CDR1 reads LGHDT; CDR2 reads YNNKEL (reference sequence). The CDR3 is 16 residues long. Losses at the gene ends were 4 bases for V and 1 base for J; bases not matched to a gene: 5. This chain's CDR3 is CASSPGTSGPQETQYF. The CDR3 DNA follows: TGTGCCAGCAGCCCTGGGACTAGCGGACCCCAAGAGACCCAGTACTTC.

The CDR3 nucleotides are TGTGCCAGTAGTATATCAGAAAAAAAAGGCTACACCTTC. Its translation is CASSISEKKGYTF. The V gene is TRBV19, the J gene TRBJ1-2; D uncertain. The CDR3 has 13 amino acids. Germline CDR1 reads LNHDA; CDR2 reads SQIVND (reference sequence). V lost 2 bases and J lost 8, with 12 bases in between. The entire variable domain, with the rest obtained from reference TRBV19 and TRBJ1-2, is as follows: DGGITQSPKYLFRKEGQNVTLSCEQNLNHDAMYWYRQDPGQGLRLIYYSQIVNDFQKGDIAEGYSVSREKKESFPLTVTSAQKNPTAFYLCASSISEKKGYTFGSGTRLTVV.

CDR3 amino acids: CASSFGFTSGVASYEQYF. Here the CDR3 DNA reads TGTGCCAGCAGCTTTGGATTTACTAGCGGGGTCGCGTCCTACGAGCAGTACTTC. The chain links TRBV7-2 to TRBJ2-7, with 10 positions matching TRBD2. V shed 3 bases, J shed 1 base, and the junction held 12 bases outside the gene matches. Germline loops: CDR1 SGHTA, CDR2 FQGNSA. The CDR3 has 18 residues. Full variable domain (remainder filled in from reference TRBV7-2 and TRBJ2-7): GAGVSQSPSNKVTEKGKDVELRCDPISGHTALYWYRQSLGQGLEFLIYFQGNSAPDKSGLPSDRFSAERTGGSVSTLTIQRTQQEDSAVYLCASSFGFTSGVASYEQYFGPGTRLTVT.

The genes are TRBV27 and TRBJ1-2; D is uncertain. The CDR3 totals 14 residues. Germline V gene data show CDR1 as MNHEY and CDR2 as SMNVEV (reference sequence). V lost 7 bases and J lost 8, with 20 bases in between. The CDR3 sequence is CASKTIKDKLGYTF. DNA for the CDR3: TGTGCCAGCAAGACGATAAAAGACAAGCTGGGCTACACCTTC.

The V call is TRBV19, the J call TRBJ1-5; no definite D call. The CDR3 runs to 16 residues. V was clipped by 3 bases and J by 3 bases, with 15 bases between them. Germline V CDR1 and CDR2: LNHDA, SQIVND (reference sequence). CDR3 in DNA: TGTGCCAGTAGTATCCACGATCAGCGTTACAATCAGCCCCAGCATTTT. As protein: CASSIHDQRYNQPQHF.

J is TRBJ2-7 and V is TRBV5-1; D might be TRBD1 (6 bases). Germline-derived CDR1 and CDR2 are SGHRS and YFSETQ. This CDR3 contains 13 residues. V lost 1 base and J lost 5, with 10 bases in between. CDR3: CASSLNQGNEQYF. In nucleotides, the CDR3 is TGCGCCAGCAGCTTGAACCAGGGGAACGAGCAGTACTTC.

V and J are TRBV19 and TRBJ2-7; D is possibly TRBD1 (7 bases). Trimming left V 4 bases short and J 5 bases short, with 18 bases between. CDR3 length: 15 residues. CDR1 and CDR2 from the germline V gene are LNHDA and SQIVND (reference sequence). The CDR3: CASSTPTGSGDEQYF. The CDR3 DNA follows: TGTGCCAGTAGTACCCCGACAGGGTCGGGGGACGAGCAGTACTTC.